These 26 T cell receptor beta chains were all obtained from the same sample, sequenced in a study of OX40 agonist ivuxolimab in advanced cancers. Sequencing was performed with immunoSEQ multiplex PCR; in TCRdb, only in-frame clones are kept and a portion is missing. The top ten hold roughly 27% of the sample, which has fewer than 65,000 clones, 80% to 85% seen once. The sequencing used CD4+ or CD8+ T cells sorted from blood, collected in a trial of the OX40 agonist ivuxolimab. The receptors stem from an adult with an advanced solid tumor such as melanoma, head and neck, liver or kidney cancer.

The chain joins TRBV5-6 to TRBJ2-1; 10 nucleotides agree with TRBD2. This CDR3 region has 15 residues. J lost 3 bases, V lost 3 bases, and 3 bases had no gene match. CDR1 is SGHDT and CDR2 is YYEEEE in the germline V gene. The CDR3 spells CASSYSGGGYNEQFF. Written as DNA, the CDR3 is TGTGCCAGCAGCTACAGCGGGGGGGGCTACAATGAGCAGTTCTTC.

V is TRBV30 and J is TRBJ1-2; 7 bases are a match to TRBD1. Losses at the gene ends were 2 bases for V and 4 bases for J; bases not matched to a gene: 7. CDR1 is GTSNPN and CDR2 is SVGIG in the germline V gene (reference sequence). This CDR3 contains 14 residues. CDR3 region: CAWSRDSGSYGYTF. The CDR3 bases are TGTGCCTGGAGTAGGGACAGTGGGAGCTATGGCTACACCTTC.

The genes are TRBV6-5 and TRBJ1-4, with 9 bases identical to TRBD1. Germline lookup yields CDR1 MNHEY and CDR2 SVGAGI. This CDR3 has 15 amino acids. The trim removed 4 bases at V and 7 bases at J, leaving 7 bases unmatched. CDR3 DNA sequence: TGTGCCAGCAGTTTTGGGACAGGGAAAGGTGAAAAACTGTTTTTT. It encodes CASSFGTGKGEKLFF.

This chain links TRBV11-2 with TRBJ2-7; D is possibly TRBD1 (5 bases). Trimming took 4 bases from V and 2 from J, leaving 15 bases between them. There are 15 residues in the CDR3. The V gene's germline CDR1 is SGHAT and CDR2 FQNNGV. The CDR3 nucleotides are TGTGCCAGCAGCTGGAGACAGCAATCTACCTACGAGCAGTACTTC. It encodes CASSWRQQSTYEQYF.

V is TRBV11-3 and J is TRBJ2-1; the D gene is possibly TRBD1 (5 bases). Germline V gene data show CDR1 as SGHNT and CDR2 as YENEEA. The CDR3 loop spans 15 amino acids. Between the trimmed V and J ends, which lost 6 bases and 7 bases, there was a span of 19 bases. The CDR3 here is CASSSRGFPENEQFF. The CDR3 DNA sequence: TGTGCCAGCAGTTCAAGGGGTTTTCCAGAGAATGAGCAGTTCTTC.

The count of this clone is one. The chain joins TRBV5-4 to TRBJ2-4; TRBD2 agrees at 7 bases. Germline V CDR1 and CDR2: SGHNT, YYREEE (reference sequence). The CDR3 spans 16 residues. V shed 0 bases and J 7 bases; nucleotides not matched to a gene: 10. The CDR3 DNA reads as TGTGCCAGCAGCTTGGACGGACTAGTCCCCGGGAACATTCAGTACTTC. It specifies CASSLDGLVPGNIQYF.

This clone was seen a few times. V is TRBV18 and J is TRBJ1-2; 8 positions match TRBD1. The CDR3 is made up of 14 amino acids. Trimming cost V 3 bases and J 8 bases; bases outside gene matches: 8. The germline CDR1 and CDR2 sequences are KGHSH and LQKENI. CDR3 sequence: CASSPLTGEEGYTF. The CDR3 DNA sequence: TGTGCCAGCTCACCTTTGACAGGGGAGGAGGGCTACACCTTC. Based on the CDR3 plus reference TRBV18 and TRBJ1-2, the full variable domain is NAGVMQNPRHLVRRRGQEARLRCSPMKGHSHVYWYRQLPEEGLKFMVYLQKENIIDESGMPKERFSAEFPKEGPSILRIQQVVRGDSAAYFCASSPLTGEEGYTFGSGTRLTVV.

The chain is built from TRBV6-1 and TRBJ2-1; D might be TRBD2 (5 bases). From germline, CDR1 is MNHNS and CDR2 SASEGT. The CDR3 has 14 amino acids. V was pared by 3 bases and J by 0 bases, with 6 bases between. Here the CDR3 reads CASSDRGSYNEQFF. CDR3 sequence (DNA): TGTGCCAGCAGTGACCGGGGCTCCTACAATGAGCAGTTCTTC.

The chain's CDR3 is CASSQFQKTGELFF. In nucleotides, the CDR3 is TGCGCCAGCAGTCAATTTCAGAAAACCGGGGAGCTGTTTTTT. The chain carries TRBV23-1 and TRBJ2-2; D unclear. TRBV23-1 is flagged as an ORF with uncertain function. Trimming took off 1 base at V and 5 bases at J, with 8 bases between the two ends. The CDR3 covers 14 residues.

The rearrangement joins TRBV19 to TRBJ2-2; perhaps D is TRBD1 or TRBD2 (5 bases each). The CDR3 runs 16 residues. CDR1 is LNHDA, CDR2 SQIVND, per germline (reference sequence). V lost 7 bases and J 0 bases, leaving 15 bases between the germline ends. The CDR3 sequence is CASTPRGPANTGELFF. CDR3 DNA sequence: TGTGCCAGTACCCCGAGGGGCCCCGCGAACACCGGGGAGCTGTTTTTT.

This sequence joins TRBV4-1 and TRBJ2-5; 11 bases match TRBD1. After removal of 1 base from V and 5 bases from J, the junction contained 6 bases not matched to a gene. The CDR3 covers 16 residues. Germline lookup yields CDR1 MGHRA and CDR2 YSYEKL. The CDR3 here is CASSQGDRGIRETQYF. The CDR3 nucleotides read TGCGCCAGCAGCCAAGGGGACAGGGGGATCCGGGAGACCCAGTACTTC.

Here the CDR3 reads CASSENGQGWKETQYF. In nucleotides, the CDR3 is TGTGCCAGCAGTGAAAATGGCCAGGGTTGGAAGGAGACCCAGTACTTC. The chain carries TRBV2 and TRBJ2-5; weak D call: TRBD1 (5 bases). V lost 2 bases and J lost 5, with 18 bases in between. Germline lookup yields CDR1 SNHLY and CDR2 FYNNEI. The CDR3 spans 16 residues.

The chain has TRBV5-4 and TRBJ1-2; tentatively, D is TRBD1 (5 bases). The V gene's germline CDR1 is SGHNT and CDR2 YYREEE (reference sequence). This CDR3 region has 14 residues. Trimming took off 4 bases at V and 5 bases at J, with 15 bases between the two ends. CDR3 DNA: TGTGCCAGCAGCCGTAACGGGAGACAGTATGGCTACACCTTC. Its protein product is CASSRNGRQYGYTF.

The chain uses TRBV6-5 and TRBJ1-3, with D unresolved. CDR3 length equals 15 residues. Germline lookup yields CDR1 MNHEY and CDR2 SVGAGI. The V gene lost 2 bases and the J gene lost 0 bases, with 8 bases spanning the gap. CDR3 nucleotides: TGTGCCAGCAGTTACCGGTGGAGCTCTGGAAACACCATATATTTT. This sequence encodes CASSYRWSSGNTIYF.

The chain joins TRBV5-4 to TRBJ2-3; 9 bases fit TRBD2. Germline V CDR1 and CDR2: SGHNT, YYREEE (reference sequence). The length of the CDR3 is 16 residues. Trimming at V came to 0 bases and at J to 3 bases, leaving 5 bases not matched to a gene. The CDR3 spells CASSLGLAEGTDTQYF. The CDR3 bases are TGTGCCAGCAGCTTGGGACTAGCGGAAGGGACAGATACGCAGTATTTT. The variable domain in full, with the rest retrieved from reference TRBV5-4 and TRBJ2-3, is ETGVTQSPTHLIKTRGQQVTLRCSSQSGHNTVSWYQQALGQGPQFIFQYYREEENGRGNFPPRFSGLQFPNYSSELNVNALELDDSALYLCASSLGLAEGTDTQYFGPGTRLTVL.

The chain employs TRBV10-3 and TRBJ2-7, with D possibly being TRBD2 (6 bases). Deletions cut 3 bases from V and 7 bases from J, with 16 bases between. This CDR3 is 14 amino acids long. The germline V gene has CDR1 ENHRY and CDR2 SYGVKD. CDR3 bases: TGTGCCATCAGTGAATCGGGGGACCGTGGGGAGCAGTACTTC. This gives the protein CAISESGDRGEQYF.

V gene TRBV29-1 combines with J gene TRBJ2-2, with 7 nucleotides matching TRBD2. Looked up from germline, CDR1 is SQVTM and CDR2 is ANQGSEA. V shed 1 base and J 4 bases; nucleotides not matched to a gene: 6. The CDR3 covers 15 residues. CDR3 sequence: CSVEVDTSVTGELFF. The CDR3 DNA reads as TGCAGCGTTGAAGTAGATACTAGCGTCACCGGGGAGCTGTTTTTT.

The chain links TRBV5-1 to TRBJ2-7, with 8 bases lining up with TRBD2. The CDR3 is made up of 15 amino acids. V shed 5 bases and J 4 bases; nucleotides not matched to a gene: 11. CDR1 is SGHRS and CDR2 is YFSETQ in the germline V gene. CDR3 residues: CASSWTGTRIYEQYF. The CDR3 DNA follows: TGCGCCAGCAGTTGGACCGGGACTAGGATATACGAGCAGTACTTC. Looking up the rest from reference TRBV5-1 and TRBJ2-7 gives the full variable domain: KAGVTQTPRYLIKTRGQQVTLSCSPISGHRSVSWYQQTPGQGLQFLFEYFSETQRNKGNFPGRFSGRQFSNSRSEMNVSTLELGDSALYLCASSWTGTRIYEQYFGPGTRLTVT.

This chain connects TRBV7-6 to TRBJ2-5; 8 nucleotides align to TRBD1. The J call is uncertain, as TRBJ2-7 better fits the DNA end. The CDR3 is 15 amino acids. In germline, CDR1 is SGHVS, CDR2 FNYEAQ. CDR3 coding DNA: TGTGCCAGCAGCTTAAGGGGACAGGTAAACGACGAGCAGTACTTC. Its protein product is CASSLRGQVNDEQYF.

This clone was counted a few times. The chain is built from TRBV14 and TRBJ1-6; D perhaps matches TRBD1 (6 bases). CDR1 and CDR2 from the germline V gene are SGHDN and FVKESK. V was trimmed by 2 bases and J by 9 bases, leaving 11 bases between them. CDR3 size: 14 residues. Here the CDR3 reads CASSQQGWSSPLHF. The DNA of the CDR3 is TGTGCCAGCAGCCAACAGGGGTGGAGTTCACCCCTCCACTTT.

The rearrangement links TRBV29-1 to TRBJ2-5; possibly TRBD1 for D (6 bases). CDR1 SQVTM and CDR2 ANQGSEA come from the germline V gene. This CDR3 is built from 16 residues. V was cut by 7 bases and J by 4 bases, with 25 bases left in between. The CDR3 loop is CSAEVSTGMGRETQYF. The CDR3, as DNA: TGCAGCGCCGAGGTCTCCACAGGGATGGGCAGAGAGACCCAGTACTTC.

The chain employs TRBV7-9 and TRBJ2-2; no definite D call. Germline CDR1 reads SEHNR; CDR2 reads FQNEAQ (reference sequence). The CDR3 contains 11 residues. The ends were cut back, 8 bases at V and 2 bases at J, with 3 bases in the middle. CDR3 sequence (DNA): TGTGCCAGCGGAAACACCGGGGAGCTGTTTTTT. It yields the protein CASGNTGELFF.

In DNA form, the CDR3 reads TGTGCCTGGAGCGTCCAAGGATATTTCTACGAGCAGTACTTC. Amino acids: CAWSVQGYFYEQYF. The chain links TRBV30 to TRBJ2-7; D is undetermined. CDR3 size: 14 residues. V was pared by 3 bases and J by 3 bases, with 15 bases between. CDR1 and CDR2 from the germline V gene are GTSNPN and SVGIG (reference sequence).

This rearrangement joins TRBV11-2 to TRBJ2-2; D possibly matches TRBD1 or TRBD2 (7 bases each). CDR1 is SGHAT, CDR2 FQNNGV, per germline. This CDR3 has 15 residues. Trimming took off 5 bases at V and 5 bases at J, with 15 bases between the two ends. CDR3 sequence reads: CASSVRQGGTGELFF. The DNA for the CDR3 is TGTGCCAGCAGCGTACGACAGGGAGGGACCGGGGAGCTGTTTTTT.

The CDR3 sequence is CAIKGQGDQPQHF. CDR3 coding DNA: TGTGCCATCAAGGGGCAGGGAGATCAGCCCCAGCATTTT. The V call is TRBV10-3, the J call TRBJ1-5, with a tentative D call TRBD1 (5 bases). V shed 7 bases and J shed 5 bases, with 12 bases lying between them. The germline CDR1 and CDR2 sequences are ENHRY and SYGVKD. This CDR3 has 13 residues.

This sequence joins TRBV5-4 and TRBJ1-6; a possible D gene is TRBD1 (6 bases). Trimming took off 9 bases at V and 16 bases at J, with 20 bases between the two ends. CDR1 and CDR2 (germline): SGHNT, YYREEE (reference sequence). The CDR3 spans 12 residues. The CDR3 sequence is CATPGHETSLHF. CDR3 DNA sequence: TGTGCCACCCCGGGACACGAGACTTCTCTCCACTTT. The full variable domain, completed using reference TRBV5-4 and TRBJ1-6, is ETGVTQSPTHLIKTRGQQVTLRCSSQSGHNTVSWYQQALGQGPQFIFQYYREEENGRGNFPPRFSGLQFPNYSSELNVNALELDDSALYLCATPGHETSLHFGNGTRLTVT.